This TCR beta chain stems from a study of regulatory T cells in long-lasting Graves disease. Library construction for TCR beta used iRepertoire HTBI primers and Arm-PCR of CDR3 regions. Each CDR3 protein gets one entry after TCRdb re-called the multiplex PCR reads with MiXCR. The repertoire holds roughly 520,000 distinct CDR3 sequences, with 12% as singletons. Study observations and caveats: The analysis examined peripheral blood only and excluded thyroid tissue.

With regard to this clonotype: What it recognizes is unknown. A much larger clone differs by one base, so this may be a read error.

CDR3 size: 13 residues. Germline CDR1 and CDR2: SGHTA and FQGNSA. Stated time point: newly diagnosed GD, antithyroid drugs for less than 3 months. With RNA extracted from PBMCs as input, the TCR library was made. This sample was also put to use in a study of T cells in Graves' hyperthyroidism and ophthalmopathy.

This chain links TRBV7-2 with TRBJ2-6; possible D gene TRBD1, 5 bases. The TCR sequence derives from a woman aged 25 to 39 with Graves disease. This specimen was peripheral blood mononuclear cells (PBMCs), taken at new diagnosis, from a patient treated with antithyroid drugs. This CDR3 reads CASNSPGANVMTF. Here the CDR3 DNA reads TGTGCCAGCAACTCCCCTGGGGCCAACGTCATGACTTTC. The variable domain in full, completed from reference TRBV7-2 and TRBJ2-6, reads GAGVSQSPSNKVTEKGKDVELRCDPISGHTALYWYRQSLGQGLEFLIYFQGNSAPDKSGLPSDRFSAERTGGSVSTLTIQRTQQEDSAVYLCASNSPGANVMTFGAGSRLTVL.